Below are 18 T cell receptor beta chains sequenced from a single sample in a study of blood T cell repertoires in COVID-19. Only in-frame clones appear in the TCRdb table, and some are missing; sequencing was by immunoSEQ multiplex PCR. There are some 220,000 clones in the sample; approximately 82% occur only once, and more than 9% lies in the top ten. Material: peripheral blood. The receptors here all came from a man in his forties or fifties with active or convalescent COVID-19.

CDR3: CASSSLSSRVAFF. In DNA, the CDR3 is TGTGCCAGCTCATCACTTTCATCTCGAGTAGCTTTCTTT. The rearrangement links TRBV18 to TRBJ1-1; D gene ambiguous. Germline values: CDR1 KGHSH, CDR2 LQKENI. The CDR3 is 13 amino acids. V gave up 5 bases and J gave up 10 bases, with 17 bases separating them.

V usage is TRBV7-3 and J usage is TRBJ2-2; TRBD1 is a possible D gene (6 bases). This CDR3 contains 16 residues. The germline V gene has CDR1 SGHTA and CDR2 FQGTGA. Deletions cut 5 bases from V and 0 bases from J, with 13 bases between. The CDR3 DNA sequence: TGTGCCAGCAGCCCGGACAGATCCGCGAACACCGGGGAGCTGTTTTTT. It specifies CASSPDRSANTGELFF.

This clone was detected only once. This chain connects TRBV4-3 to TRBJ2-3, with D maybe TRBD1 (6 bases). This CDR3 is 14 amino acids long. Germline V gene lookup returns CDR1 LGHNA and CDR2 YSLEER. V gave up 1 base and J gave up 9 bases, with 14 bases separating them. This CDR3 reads CASSQVLRGRTQYF. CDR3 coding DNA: TGCGCCAGCAGCCAAGTTTTAAGGGGGAGAACGCAGTATTTT.

The CDR3 DNA is TGCGCCAGCAGCCAAGATTTAGTGCAGCCCCAGCATTTT. This translates into CASSQDLVQPQHF. The chain employs TRBV4-3 and TRBJ1-5; D is uncertain. The CDR3 has 13 amino acids. V was cut by 0 bases and J by 7 bases, with 7 bases left in between. Germline lookup yields CDR1 LGHNA and CDR2 YSLEER.

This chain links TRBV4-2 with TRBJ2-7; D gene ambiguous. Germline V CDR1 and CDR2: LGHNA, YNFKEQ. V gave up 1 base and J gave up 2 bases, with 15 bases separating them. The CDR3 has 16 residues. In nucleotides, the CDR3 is TGTGCCAGCAGCCAAGGGGTTGGCTCAGACACCTACGAGCAGTACGTC. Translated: CASSQGVGSDTYEQYV.

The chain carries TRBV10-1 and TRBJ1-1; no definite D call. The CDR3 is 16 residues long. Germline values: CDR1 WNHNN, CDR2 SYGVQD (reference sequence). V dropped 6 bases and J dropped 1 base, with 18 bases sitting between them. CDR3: CASRVPDLGGNTEAFF. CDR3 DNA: TGCGCCAGCAGGGTGCCAGACCTAGGAGGGAACACTGAAGCTTTCTTT.

DNA for the CDR3: TGTGCCAGCAAGGGCGACAGGGCGGCCACCGGGGAGCTGTTTTTT. Its translation: CASKGDRAATGELFF. This sequence joins TRBV6-4 and TRBJ2-2; TRBD1 aligns across 7 bases. The CDR3 sequence is 15 residues long. V lost 7 bases, J lost 4 bases, and 9 bases stayed unmatched. Germline V gene data show CDR1 as MRHNA and CDR2 as SNTAGT.

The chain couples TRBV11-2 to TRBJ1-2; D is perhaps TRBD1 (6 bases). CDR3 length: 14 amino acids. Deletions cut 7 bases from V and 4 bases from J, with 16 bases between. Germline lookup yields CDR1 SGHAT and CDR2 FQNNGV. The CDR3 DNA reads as TGTGCCAGCACCAGAACAGGGATTCTCTATGGCTACACCTTC. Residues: CASTRTGILYGYTF.

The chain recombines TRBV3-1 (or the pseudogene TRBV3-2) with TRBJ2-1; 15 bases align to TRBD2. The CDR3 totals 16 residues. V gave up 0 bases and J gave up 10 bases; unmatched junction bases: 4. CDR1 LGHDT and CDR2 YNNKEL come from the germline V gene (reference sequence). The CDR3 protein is CASSQDRTSGGGEQFF. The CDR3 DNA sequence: TGTGCCAGCAGCCAAGATAGGACTAGCGGGGGGGGAGAGCAGTTCTTC.

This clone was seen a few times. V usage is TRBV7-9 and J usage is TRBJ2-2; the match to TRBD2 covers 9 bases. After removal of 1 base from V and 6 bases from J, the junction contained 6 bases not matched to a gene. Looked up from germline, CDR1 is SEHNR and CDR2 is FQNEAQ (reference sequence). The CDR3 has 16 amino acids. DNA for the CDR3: TGTGCCAGCAGCTTAGTCCCGGGACTAGCATCCGGGGAGCTGTTTTTT. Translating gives CASSLVPGLASGELFF.

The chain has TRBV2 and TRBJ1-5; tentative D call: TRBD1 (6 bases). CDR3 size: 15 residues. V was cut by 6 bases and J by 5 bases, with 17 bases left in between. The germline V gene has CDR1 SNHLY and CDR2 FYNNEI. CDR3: CASRAQAGDYQPQHF. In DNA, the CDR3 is TGTGCCAGCAGGGCCCAAGCAGGGGATTATCAGCCCCAGCATTTT.

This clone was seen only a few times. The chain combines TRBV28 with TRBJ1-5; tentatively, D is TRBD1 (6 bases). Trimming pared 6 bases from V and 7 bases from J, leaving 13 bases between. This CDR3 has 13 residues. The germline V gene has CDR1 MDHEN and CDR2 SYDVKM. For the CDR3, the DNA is TGTGCCAGCAGGGGAGGGGGAGAACAGCCCCAGCATTTT. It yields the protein CASRGGGEQPQHF.

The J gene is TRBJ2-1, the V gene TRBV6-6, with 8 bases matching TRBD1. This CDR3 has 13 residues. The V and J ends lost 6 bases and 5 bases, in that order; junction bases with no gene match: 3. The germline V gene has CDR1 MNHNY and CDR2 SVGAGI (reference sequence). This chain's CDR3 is CASSDRGDNEQFF. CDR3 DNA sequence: TGTGCCAGCAGCGACAGGGGCGACAATGAGCAGTTCTTC.

CDR3 DNA: TGTGCCAGCAGTACAACTAGCGGACCGAACACCGGGGAGCTGTTTTTT. This translates into CASSTTSGPNTGELFF. J is TRBJ2-2 and V is TRBV6-2 or TRBV6-3; 8 nucleotides line up with TRBD2. V lost 5 bases to trimming and J lost 0 bases; unmatched junction nucleotides: 5. The CDR3 extends over 16 amino acids. Germline loops: CDR1 MNHEY, CDR2 SVGEGT.

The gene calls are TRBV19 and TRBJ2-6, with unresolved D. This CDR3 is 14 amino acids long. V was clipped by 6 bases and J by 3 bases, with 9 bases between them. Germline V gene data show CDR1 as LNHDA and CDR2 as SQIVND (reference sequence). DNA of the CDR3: TGTGCCAGTAGGACGGCGGTTGGGGCCAACGTCCTGACTTTC. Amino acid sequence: CASRTAVGANVLTF.

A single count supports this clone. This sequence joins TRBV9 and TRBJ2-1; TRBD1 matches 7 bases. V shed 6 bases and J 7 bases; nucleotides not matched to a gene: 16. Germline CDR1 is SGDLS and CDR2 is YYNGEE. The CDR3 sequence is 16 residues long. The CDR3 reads CASTLSGTAGWNEQFF. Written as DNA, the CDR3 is TGTGCCAGCACCCTATCCGGGACAGCCGGCTGGAATGAGCAGTTCTTC.

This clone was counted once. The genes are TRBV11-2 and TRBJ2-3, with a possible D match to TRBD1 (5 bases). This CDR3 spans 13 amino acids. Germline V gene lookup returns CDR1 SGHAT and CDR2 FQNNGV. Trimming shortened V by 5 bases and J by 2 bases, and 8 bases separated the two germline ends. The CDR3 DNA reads TGTGCCAGCAGCCAGGGATACACAGATACGCAGTATTTT. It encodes CASSQGYTDTQYF. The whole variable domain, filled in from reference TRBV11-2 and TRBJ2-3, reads EAGVAQSPRYKIIEKRQSVAFWCNPISGHATLYWYQQILGQGPKLLIQFQNNGVVDDSQLPKDRFSAERLKGVDSTLKIQPAKLEDSAVYLCASSQGYTDTQYFGPGTRLTVL.

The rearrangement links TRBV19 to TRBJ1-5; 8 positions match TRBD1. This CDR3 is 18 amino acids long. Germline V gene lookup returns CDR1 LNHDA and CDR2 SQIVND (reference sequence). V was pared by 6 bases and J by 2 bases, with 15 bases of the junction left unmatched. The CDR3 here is CASRSFGQGVMGNQPQHF. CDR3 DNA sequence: TGTGCCAGTAGATCCTTTGGACAGGGTGTTATGGGCAATCAGCCCCAGCATTTT.